These 27 T cell receptor beta chains originate from one sample sequenced in a study of CD8+CD57+ T cells in acquired aplastic anemia. Genomic DNA was employed as the template in profiling TCR beta VDJ and CDR3. Via MiXCR, TCRdb re-called the reads, giving one row per CDR3 protein. The sample yields 65,000 to 85,000 distinct CDR3 sequences, under 65% seen once. Material: sorted CD4+, CD8+, or CD8+CD57+ T cells (not recorded which) from PBMCs. These receptor sequences come from a human donor in good health, serving as a control.

A note on this clonotype: The junction differs from germline at one of its ends, possibly a read error. This CDR3 reads CASSQNGNYGCTF. In nucleotides, the CDR3 is TGTGCCAGTAGTCAAAACGGAAACTATGGCTGCACCTTC. The rearrangement links TRBV19 to TRBJ1-2; unclear D gene. The CDR3 spans 13 residues. Per the germline V gene, CDR1 is LNHDA and CDR2 is SQIVND (reference sequence).

This clonotype turned up a few times. The chain joins TRBV27 to TRBJ1-5; TRBD1 matches 7 bases. V was pared by 5 bases and J by 3 bases, with 10 bases of the junction left unmatched. Per the germline V gene, CDR1 is MNHEY and CDR2 is SMNVEV (reference sequence). CDR3 size: 16 residues. CDR3 DNA sequence: TGTGCCAGCAGTACCAACCCAGGGGGTCCCAATCAGCCCCAGCATTTT. It translates to CASSTNPGGPNQPQHF.

This clonotype was seen a handful of times. This chain joins TRBV20-1 and TRBJ1-5; TRBD1 agrees at 7 bases. The ends lost 5 bases at V and 1 base at J; junction bases unmatched: 8. There are 15 residues in the CDR3. Germline assignment: CDR1 DFQATT and CDR2 SNEGSKA (reference sequence). In nucleotides, the CDR3 is TGCAGTGCTTGGGGAAAGGGGGCGAGCAATCAGCCCCAGCATTTT. Protein: CSAWGKGASNQPQHF.

This clonotype was observed a handful of times. The rearrangement uses TRBV9 and TRBJ1-6, with 7 bases that match TRBD1. This CDR3 is 16 amino acids long. Germline CDR1 and CDR2: SGDLS and YYNGEE. Trimming took 6 bases from V and 7 from J; bases not matched to a gene: 13. The CDR3 spells CASTTFDRVGNSPLHF. CDR3 nucleotide sequence: TGTGCCAGCACCACCTTCGACAGGGTGGGGAATTCACCCCTCCACTTT.

The chain has TRBV2 and TRBJ1-1; the match to TRBD1 covers 8 bases. The germline CDR1 and CDR2 sequences are SNHLY and FYNNEI. This CDR3 region has 14 residues. Losses at the gene ends were 5 bases for V and 1 base for J; bases not matched to a gene: 3. CDR3: CASSSQGANTEAFF. The CDR3 nucleotides are TGTGCCAGCAGTAGTCAGGGGGCGAACACTGAAGCTTTCTTT.

This clonotype appeared many times. The V gene is TRBV4-1, the J gene TRBJ1-2, with 11 bases fitting TRBD1. This CDR3 has 15 residues. Trimming took 3 bases from V and 3 from J; bases not matched to a gene: 3. Germline lookup yields CDR1 MGHRA and CDR2 YSYEKL. Here the CDR3 reads CASSQGGQGDYGYTF. CDR3 DNA: TGCGCCAGCAGCCAGGGGGGACAGGGGGACTATGGCTACACCTTC.

The rearrangement uses TRBV15 and TRBJ1-6, with 8 bases that match TRBD1. Germline lookup yields CDR1 LNHNV and CDR2 YYDKDF (reference sequence). Germline trimming cut 9 bases from V and 6 bases from J; bases unmatched to any gene: 7. This CDR3 is 14 amino acids long. CDR3 sequence reads: CATKLTGANSPLHF. The CDR3 nucleotides read TGTGCCACTAAATTGACAGGGGCTAATTCACCCCTCCACTTT.

The genes are TRBV2 and TRBJ2-7, with 7 bases lining up with TRBD1. The CDR3 runs to 13 residues. CDR1 is SNHLY and CDR2 is FYNNEI in the germline V gene. Losses at the gene ends were 6 bases for V and 2 bases for J; bases not matched to a gene: 4. CDR3 sequence (DNA): TGTGCCAGCAGACCGCAGGGGGCCTACGAGCAGTACTTC. Encoded protein: CASRPQGAYEQYF.

This clonotype is labeled medium-sized. The rearrangement uses TRBV10-3 and TRBJ1-1; a weak D match, TRBD1 (5 bases). This CDR3 contains 14 residues. Trimming cost V 9 bases and J 1 base, with 15 bases left between them. Germline-derived CDR1 and CDR2 are ENHRY and SYGVKD. CDR3 DNA sequence: TGTGCCATGAAGGACTTGGGGACGAACACTGAAGCTTTCTTT. Its protein product is CAMKDLGTNTEAFF.

This clonotype was seen repeatedly, ten times or more. J is TRBJ2-7 and V is TRBV27; 7 positions agree with TRBD1. The germline CDR1 and CDR2 sequences are MNHEY and SMNVEV (reference sequence). The J segment lost 0 bases and the V segment lost 3 bases, leaving 8 bases of the junction unmatched. The CDR3 loop spans 16 amino acids. DNA of the CDR3: TGTGCCAGCAGTTTTAAGGGGGCTTCTAGCTCCTACGAGCAGTACTTC. Translation: CASSFKGASSSYEQYF.

This chain joins TRBV12-3 or TRBV12-4 and TRBJ1-1; 7 bases fit TRBD1. V was clipped by 5 bases and J by 4 bases; unmatched bases: 7. The CDR3 is 14 residues long. The chain's CDR3 is CASSATGSATEAFF. CDR3 nucleotides: TGTGCCAGCAGTGCGACAGGGTCGGCCACTGAAGCTTTCTTT.

The CDR3 bases are TGCAGCGTTGTAGGGGAGGGTAACTATGGCTACACCTTC. It specifies CSVVGEGNYGYTF. V and J are TRBV29-1 and TRBJ1-2; possible D gene TRBD1, 5 bases. The CDR3 is 13 residues long. V was trimmed by 4 bases and J by 1 base, leaving 10 bases between them. The germline V gene encodes CDR1 SQVTM and CDR2 ANQGSEA. The whole variable domain, remainder taken from reference TRBV29-1 and TRBJ1-2, is SAVISQKPSRDICQRGTSLTIQCQVDSQVTMMFWYRQQPGQSLTLIATANQGSEATYESGFVIDKFPISRPNLTFSTLTVSNMSPEDSSIYLCSVVGEGNYGYTFGSGTRLTVV.

Ten or more counts support this clonotype. This chain links TRBV6-1 with TRBJ1-1; D gene ambiguous. This CDR3 region has 13 residues. The ends were cut back, 6 bases at V and 6 bases at J, with 14 bases in the middle. Germline CDR1 is MNHNS and CDR2 is SASEGT. The CDR3 DNA reads as TGTGCCAGCAGGGGTTCATTATTTTCTGAAGCTTTCTTT. Translating it yields CASRGSLFSEAFF.

V usage is TRBV9 and J usage is TRBJ2-5; TRBD1 agrees at 9 bases. The germline V gene encodes CDR1 SGDLS and CDR2 YYNGEE. This CDR3 region has 16 residues. V was pared by 2 bases and J by 5 bases, with 10 bases of the junction left unmatched. DNA of the CDR3: TGTGCCAGCAGCGTGTACCGGGGACAGGGCGGTGAGACCCAGTACTTC. As protein: CASSVYRGQGGETQYF.

The chain recombines TRBV2 with TRBJ2-5; 10 nucleotides align to TRBD1. Germline CDR1 and CDR2: SNHLY and FYNNEI. CDR3 length: 13 residues. The junction had 1 base not matched to a gene; V was cut back by 4 bases and J by 5 bases. The CDR3 spells CASSGDRGETQYF. The DNA of the CDR3 is TGTGCCAGCAGTGGGGACAGGGGCGAGACCCAGTACTTC.

This clonotype has ten or more counts. The chain has TRBV12-3 or TRBV12-4 and TRBJ1-2; 11 bases match TRBD1. CDR3 size: 15 residues. Unmatched junction bases numbered 10, after V lost 7 bases and J lost 6 bases. CDR3 DNA sequence: TGTGCCAGCACCGTGGGACAGGGGGGCTTTGATGGCTACACCTTC. As protein: CASTVGQGGFDGYTF.

The chain combines TRBV20-1 with TRBJ2-1; 10 bases match TRBD2. The CDR3 runs 18 residues. The ends lost 2 bases at V and 7 bases at J; junction bases unmatched: 17. Looked up from germline, CDR1 is DFQATT and CDR2 is SNEGSKA (reference sequence). This CDR3 reads CSARSLVGLARDGNEQFF. The CDR3 region has the DNA TGCAGTGCTAGATCTCTTGTGGGACTAGCGAGGGATGGGAATGAGCAGTTCTTC.

The gene calls are TRBV2 and TRBJ1-2; D call uncertain. Trimming stripped 3 bases from V and 3 bases from J, with 2 bases between. In germline, CDR1 is SNHLY, CDR2 FYNNEI. The CDR3 sequence is 11 residues long. DNA of the CDR3: TGTGCCAGCAGTGACTACTATGGCTACACCTTC. This encodes CASSDYYGYTF.

The chain couples TRBV29-1 to TRBJ1-2; no clear D. Trimming removed 3 bases from V and 2 bases from J, with 13 bases in between. There are 14 residues in the CDR3. Germline V lookup: CDR1 SQVTM, CDR2 ANQGSEA. For the CDR3, the DNA is TGCAGCGTTGAGGGGAAGGCAGCGAACTATGGCTACACCTTC. Translated, it gives CSVEGKAANYGYTF.

The rearrangement uses TRBV7-8 and TRBJ1-1, with D unresolved. The CDR3 contains 14 residues. V lost 6 bases, J lost 11 bases, and 22 bases lay in between. Germline loops: CDR1 SGHVS, CDR2 FQNEAQ. The CDR3 sequence is CASRYDTSNTGAFF. CDR3 bases: TGTGCCAGCAGGTACGACACCTCGAACACTGGGGCTTTCTTT.

The chain uses TRBV15 and TRBJ1-6; D remains unclear. Germline values: CDR1 LNHNV, CDR2 YYDKDF (reference sequence). CDR3 length: 16 amino acids. Trimming pared 0 bases from V and 0 bases from J, leaving 6 bases between. The CDR3 is CATSRDLSSYNSPLHF. CDR3 in DNA: TGTGCCACCAGCAGAGATCTGAGCTCCTATAATTCACCCCTCCACTTT.

The sample holds one count of this clonotype. CDR3 DNA: TGTGCCAGCAGCCGGGACAGTTTAGCACCCCTCCACTTT. Protein: CASSRDSLAPLHF. V usage is TRBV7-9 and J usage is TRBJ1-6; 7 bases are a match to TRBD1. Losses at the gene ends were 5 bases for V and 11 bases for J; bases not matched to a gene: 6. Germline V gives CDR1 SEHNR, CDR2 FQNEAQ (reference sequence). The CDR3 is 13 amino acids.

Ten or more counts support this clonotype. V is TRBV7-8 and J is TRBJ1-1, with D unclear. Trimming took off 8 bases at V and 4 bases at J, with 14 bases between the two ends. Germline V gene lookup returns CDR1 SGHVS and CDR2 FQNEAQ. The CDR3 runs 13 residues. CDR3 residues: CASRREVSTEAFF. For the CDR3, the DNA is TGTGCCAGCCGTAGGGAAGTGAGCACTGAAGCTTTCTTT.

In regard to this clonotype: The junction departs from germline at one end; a sequencing error may be responsible. The chain recombines TRBV14 with TRBJ2-7; 7 positions match TRBD1. In germline, CDR1 is SGHDN, CDR2 FVKESK. The CDR3 contains 13 residues. CDR3 bases: TGTGCCAGCAGCCGCCAGACAGGGAACGAGCAGCACTTC. It encodes CASSRQTGNEQHF.

The rearrangement links TRBV19 to TRBJ1-6; D is perhaps TRBD1 (5 bases). Trimming cost V 9 bases and J 7 bases, with 10 bases left between them. This CDR3 is built from 12 residues. Germline assignment: CDR1 LNHDA and CDR2 SQIVND (reference sequence). CDR3 bases: TGTGCCAGCCTAGACAGCAATTCACCCCTCCACTTT. Translation gives CASLDSNSPLHF.

Details on this clonotype: A much bigger clone sits one base away, suggesting this may be a read error. The CDR3: CASSPGTSGRAYNEQFF. The CDR3 DNA reads TGCGCCAGCAGCCCTGGGACTAGCGGGAGGGCATACAATGAGCAGTTCTTC. The chain combines TRBV4-1 with TRBJ2-1; 16 bases line up with TRBD2. This CDR3 spans 17 amino acids. Germline loops: CDR1 MGHRA, CDR2 YSYEKL. V was pared by 4 bases and J by 4 bases, with 4 bases of the junction left unmatched.

This clonotype was counted at least ten times. The V gene is TRBV13, the J gene TRBJ2-5; 10 nucleotides agree with TRBD2. Germline CDR1 PRHDT, CDR2 FYEKMQ (reference sequence). The V segment lost 5 bases and the J segment 2 bases; nucleotides outside the gene matches: 5. The CDR3 is 15 amino acids. CDR3 sequence reads: CASSVAGGAQETQYF. CDR3 coding DNA: TGTGCCAGCAGCGTAGCGGGAGGTGCTCAAGAGACCCAGTACTTC.